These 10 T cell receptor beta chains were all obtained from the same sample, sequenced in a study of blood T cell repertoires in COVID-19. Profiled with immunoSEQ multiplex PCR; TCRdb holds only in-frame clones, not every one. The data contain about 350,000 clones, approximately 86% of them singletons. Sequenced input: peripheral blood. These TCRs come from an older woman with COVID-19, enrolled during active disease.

Here the CDR3 DNA reads TGTGCCAGCAGCTCTGAGATGAACACTGAAGCTTTCTTT. Residues: CASSSEMNTEAFF. This chain connects TRBV7-9 to TRBJ1-1; D uncertain. CDR1 SEHNR and CDR2 FQNEAQ come from the germline V gene (reference sequence). The CDR3 runs to 13 residues. The V and J ends lost 4 bases and 0 bases respectively, with 6 bases between them. The full variable domain, completed using reference TRBV7-9 and TRBJ1-1, is DTGVSQNPRHKITKRGQNVTFRCDPISEHNRLYWYRQTLGQGPEFLTYFQNEAQLEKSRLLSDRFSAERPKGSFSTLEIQRTEQGDSAMYLCASSSEMNTEAFFGQGTRLTVV.

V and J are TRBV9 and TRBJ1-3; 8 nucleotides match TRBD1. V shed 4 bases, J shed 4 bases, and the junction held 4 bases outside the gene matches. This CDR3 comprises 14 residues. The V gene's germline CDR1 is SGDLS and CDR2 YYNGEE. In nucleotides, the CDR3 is TGTGCCAGCAGCCCACGGGACAGGGGAAACACCATATATTTT. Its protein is CASSPRDRGNTIYF.

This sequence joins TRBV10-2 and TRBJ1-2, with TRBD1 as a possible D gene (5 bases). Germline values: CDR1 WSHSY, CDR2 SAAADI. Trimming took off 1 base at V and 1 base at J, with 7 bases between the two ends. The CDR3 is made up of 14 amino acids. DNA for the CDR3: TGCGCCAGCAGTGAGTTGGGGGGTAACTATGGCTACACCTTC. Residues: CASSELGGNYGYTF.

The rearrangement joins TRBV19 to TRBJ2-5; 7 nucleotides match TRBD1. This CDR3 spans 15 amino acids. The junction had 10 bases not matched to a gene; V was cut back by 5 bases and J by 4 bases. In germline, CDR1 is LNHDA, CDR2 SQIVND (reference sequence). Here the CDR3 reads CASSPRQGAGETQYF. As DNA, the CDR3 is TGTGCCAGTAGTCCGCGACAGGGAGCAGGAGAGACCCAGTACTTC.

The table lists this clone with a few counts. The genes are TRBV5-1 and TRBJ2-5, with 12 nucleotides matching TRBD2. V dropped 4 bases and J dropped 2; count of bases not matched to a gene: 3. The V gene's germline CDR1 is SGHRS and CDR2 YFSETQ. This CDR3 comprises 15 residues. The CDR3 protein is CASSPGTSGQETQYF. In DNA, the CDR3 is TGCGCCAGCAGCCCCGGGACTAGCGGGCAAGAGACCCAGTACTTC.

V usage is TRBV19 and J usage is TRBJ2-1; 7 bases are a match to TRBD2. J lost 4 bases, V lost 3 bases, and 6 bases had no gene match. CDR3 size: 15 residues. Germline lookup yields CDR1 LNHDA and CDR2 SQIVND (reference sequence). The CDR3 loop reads CASSIWLAAYNEQFF. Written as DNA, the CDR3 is TGTGCCAGTAGTATCTGGCTAGCGGCTTACAATGAGCAGTTCTTC. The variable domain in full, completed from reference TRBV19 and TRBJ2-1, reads DGGITQSPKYLFRKEGQNVTLSCEQNLNHDAMYWYRQDPGQGLRLIYYSQIVNDFQKGDIAEGYSVSREKKESFPLTVTSAQKNPTAFYLCASSIWLAAYNEQFFGPGTRLTVL.

The CDR3 region has the DNA TGTGCCAGCAGCAAGGCGGGACAGATACAAACAGATACGCAGTATTTT. Translation gives CASSKAGQIQTDTQYF. The chain employs TRBV21-1 and TRBJ2-3; the table names TRBD1, a call not compared with the DNA. TRBV21-1 is a pseudogene. This CDR3 spans 16 amino acids.

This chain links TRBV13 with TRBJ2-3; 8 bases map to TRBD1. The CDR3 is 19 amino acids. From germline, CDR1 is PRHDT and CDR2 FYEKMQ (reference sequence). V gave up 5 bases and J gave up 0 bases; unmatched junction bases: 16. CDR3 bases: TGTGCCAGCAGCCCCCCAGAGCATACGGGACAGGCTAGCACAGATACGCAGTATTTT. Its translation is CASSPPEHTGQASTDTQYF.

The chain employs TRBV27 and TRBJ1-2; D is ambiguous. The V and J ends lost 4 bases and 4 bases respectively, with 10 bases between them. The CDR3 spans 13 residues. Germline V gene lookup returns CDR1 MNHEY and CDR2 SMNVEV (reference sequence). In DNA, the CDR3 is TGTGCCAGCAGTTACGCAGGCTTCTATGGCTACACCTTC. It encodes CASSYAGFYGYTF.

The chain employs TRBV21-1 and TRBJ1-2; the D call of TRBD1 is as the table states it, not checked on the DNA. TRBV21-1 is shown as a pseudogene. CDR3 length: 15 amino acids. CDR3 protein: CASSNRQGANYGYTF. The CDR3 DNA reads TGTGCCAGCAGCAACCGACAGGGGGCAAATTATGGCTACACCTTC.